This note documents a single T cell receptor beta chain sequence. Its cognate antigen has yet to be identified. No base qualities exist here, and no much larger clone lies one base off it. In the prospective study, participants were roughly 18 to 95 years old, resided in 25 or so geographic areas of the United States, and were enrolled through a virtual design. In the prospective study, cohorts were assigned on the basis of participant-reported clinical history obtained from a screening survey and a study questionnaire. Recovered participants in ImmuneRACE Cohort 3 were defined as having two consecutive negative NP/OP PCR tests, clearance from a healthcare professional, or resolution of symptoms. In the prospective study, whole blood, serum and a nasopharyngeal or oropharyngeal swab were collected from each participant by mobile phlebotomists. Prospective study participants could optionally give additional blood draws and questionnaires over an approximately two-month period. Blood samples from the prospective study were shipped frozen or at room temperature prior to DNA extraction.

CDR1 WNHNN and CDR2 SYGVQD were looked up in the germline V gene (reference sequence). Reading from cysteine to phenylalanine, the CDR3 counts 14 amino acids. Only CDR3 DNA is held: 42 bases, read in frame from base 1. Relative to germline, V is missing 2 bases and J is missing 8 bases, with 6 bases of the junction outside any gene match. The data were obtained in a study of blood T cell repertoires in COVID-19 (dated by TCRdb to the early 2020s). Study-level background: Samples from collaborators originated in the United States, Italy and Spain and spanned both the acute and convalescent phases of COVID-19. The material from the prospective study consisted of cDNA or gDNA derived from T cells, B-cell-depleted T cells, or PBMCs. Deeply sampled blood TCRbeta repertoires from subjects exposed to, actively infected with, or recovered from COVID-19 were included in the dataset. The repertoires were released in a freely available public database intended as a resource for research on the immune response to SARS-CoV-2. Samples came from the ongoing ImmuneRACE study (first 160 participants) plus 1,254 subjects from 6 global collaborators. A de-identified subject ID, COVID-19 status, age in years and sex were almost always included in the sample metadata. HLA class I and class II types, where available, came from metadata supplied by the sample provider rather than from assay-based typing. The study at large found these results: The amount of clinical and demographic metadata varied by source and participant and was provided uncurated.

TCRbeta CDR3 regions were amplified from genomic DNA by means of the immunoSEQ Assay, a bias-controlled multiplex PCR. The published analysis was carried out like this. Nucleated cell counts per sample were estimated from amplification of reference gene primers within the assay. Sequence reads were collapsed and filtered to measure the absolute abundance of every unique TCRbeta CDR3 rearrangement. For each sample, productive Simpson clonality was calculated as the square root of Simpson's diversity index across productive rearrangements. The source is immuneACCESS, and TCRdb retained only in-frame sequences with V and J called. Part of the clones is not carried over; for the studies checked, unresolved V genes explain less than half of this, and the remainder is unexplained. V, J and clone size are taken as reported in that table, and D and trimming were inferred from the DNA itself. The table for this sample lists roughly 260,000 clones; around nine tenths of them were counted only once. Roughly 3% of the sample comes from the top ten.

The receptor was derived from a young woman who had recovered from COVID-19. Sequencing was done on a sample of PBMCs or T cells enriched from blood (not recorded which). The chain employs TRBV10-1 and TRBJ1-3, with 7 bases matching TRBD1. The CDR3 reads as follows: CASSESTRGDTIYF. The bases read TGCGCCAGCAGTGAGAGTACCAGGGGGGACACCATATATTTT.